This T cell receptor beta chain was captured in a study of shared clonotypes between healthy human individuals. Regarding the study as a whole: Shared clonotypes across all four donors exceeded non-shared ones in generation probability.

As concerns this clone: Its antigen remains unknown. Other DNA variants within this sample encode the same CDR3.

TCRdb's copy holds only in-frame clones and misses some; the assay was immunoSEQ multiplex PCR. Found here are roughly 850,000 clones, 90% to 98% of them singletons; the top ten hold about 0.25%. The naive CD8 subset, CD45RO-negative cells positively selected for CCR7, excluded terminally differentiated effector memory CD45RA+ cells. Only Caucasian adults living in Nashville, Tennessee made up the donor group. V dropped 6 bases and J dropped 2; count of bases not matched to a gene: 2. Germline-derived CDR1 and CDR2 are LNHDA and SQIVND (reference sequence). CDR3 length: 13 residues. The rearrangement uses TRBV19 and TRBJ2-7; 9 nucleotides line up with TRBD2. This TCR came from a man between 25 and 39 years old in good health. Input material: naive CD8+ T cells sorted from blood. CDR3 nucleotide sequence: TGTGCCAGTAGCTGGACTAGCGCCTACGAGCAGTACTTC. Translating it yields CASSWTSAYEQYF.